The 21 T cell receptor beta chains in this list originate from one sample, sequenced in a study of blood T cell repertoires in COVID-19. Sequencing was performed with immunoSEQ multiplex PCR; in TCRdb, only in-frame clones are kept and a portion is missing. The data contain hundreds of thousands of clones, 80% to 90% of them singletons. The sequenced sample consisted of peripheral blood. Every receptor here comes from a middle-aged woman who had recovered from COVID-19.

The rearrangement links TRBV2 to TRBJ1-1; D is perhaps TRBD1 (6 bases). The germline gives CDR1 SNHLY, CDR2 FYNNEI. Trimming removed 4 bases from V and 14 bases from J, with 29 bases in between. This CDR3 has 16 residues. CDR3 nucleotide sequence: TGTGCCAGCAGTGTTGAGGGGCGAGCGGGGGGGCAACTTCTCTTCTTT. It translates to CASSVEGRAGGQLLFF.

The J gene is TRBJ2-3, the V gene TRBV2, with a possible D match to TRBD1 (6 bases). Germline CDR1 and CDR2: SNHLY and FYNNEI. The CDR3 contains 14 residues. Trimming took off 5 bases at V and 6 bases at J, with 15 bases between the two ends. Here the CDR3 reads CASSSGVVGDTQYF. Here the CDR3 DNA reads TGTGCCAGCAGTTCAGGGGTTGTAGGGGATACGCAGTATTTT.

This chain uses TRBV5-1 with TRBJ1-3; 11 nucleotides match TRBD1. V was pared by 4 bases and J by 2 bases, with 5 bases of the junction left unmatched. CDR3 size: 16 residues. From germline, CDR1 is SGHRS and CDR2 YFSETQ. The CDR3 reads CASSTMGQGAGNTIYF. The CDR3 DNA is TGCGCCAGCAGCACTATGGGACAGGGGGCTGGAAACACCATATATTTT.

A single count supports this clone. The chain links TRBV19 to TRBJ1-1, with 9 positions matching TRBD1. CDR1 LNHDA and CDR2 SQIVND come from the germline V gene (reference sequence). The trim removed 8 bases at V and 3 bases at J, leaving 7 bases unmatched. CDR3 length: 14 residues. CDR3 bases: TGTGCCAGTGCTACAGGGGGCGGGCACACTGAAGCTTTCTTT. Translation gives CASATGGGHTEAFF.

The J gene is TRBJ1-4, the V gene TRBV19; TRBD1 aligns across 9 bases. The trim removed 3 bases at V and 8 bases at J, leaving 4 bases unmatched. CDR3 size: 14 residues. Germline V lookup: CDR1 LNHDA, CDR2 SQIVND (reference sequence). CDR3 coding DNA: TGTGCCAGTAGTATGGACAGGGGTGGGGAAAAACTGTTTTTT. Its protein is CASSMDRGGEKLFF.

CDR3 sequence (DNA): TGTGCCAGTAGTATCGCGCGTATGAACACTGAAGCTTTCTTT. This translates into CASSIARMNTEAFF. The chain recombines TRBV19 with TRBJ1-1; D call uncertain. V dropped 3 bases and J dropped 0 bases, with 8 bases sitting between them. The CDR3 consists of 14 residues. Germline lookup yields CDR1 LNHDA and CDR2 SQIVND (reference sequence).

The chain joins TRBV7-8 to TRBJ1-5; D may be TRBD1 (5 bases). From germline, CDR1 is SGHVS and CDR2 FQNEAQ. Between the trimmed V and J ends, which lost 2 bases and 0 bases, there was a span of 14 bases. The CDR3 has 17 amino acids. For the CDR3, the DNA is TGTGCCAGCAGCTTAAGACCCGGGGGTTATAGCAATCAGCCCCAGCATTTT. Amino acid sequence: CASSLRPGGYSNQPQHF.

This chain joins TRBV10-3 and TRBJ1-2; the D gene is possibly TRBD1 (6 bases). Trimming left V 7 bases short and J 4 bases short, with 25 bases between. CDR3 length equals 17 residues. The germline V gene has CDR1 ENHRY and CDR2 SYGVKD. In DNA, the CDR3 is TGTGCCATCACCCCGGGGTTTGGACAGCCAACCATCTATGGCTACACCTTC. It translates to CAITPGFGQPTIYGYTF.

The chain has TRBV11-3 and TRBJ2-3; TRBD1 matches at 8 bases. CDR1 and CDR2 from the germline V gene are SGHNT and YENEEA. V was pared by 2 bases and J by 2 bases, with 3 bases of the junction left unmatched. This CDR3 spans 15 amino acids. The CDR3 is CASSLRTGPTDTQYF. CDR3 DNA: TGTGCCAGCAGCTTACGGACAGGGCCCACAGATACGCAGTATTTT.

The chain uses TRBV5-4 and TRBJ2-5; 7 bases fit TRBD1. The CDR3 consists of 16 residues. The junction had 10 bases not matched to a gene; V was cut back by 5 bases and J by 0 bases. Germline CDR1 and CDR2: SGHNT and YYREEE (reference sequence). The CDR3 sequence: CASRKDRRSYQETQYF. The CDR3 coding sequence is TGTGCCAGCAGAAAGGACAGGCGTTCGTACCAAGAGACCCAGTACTTC.

The chain is built from TRBV6-2 or TRBV6-3 and TRBJ1-2; 7 bases agree with TRBD1. The germline V gene has CDR1 MNHEY and CDR2 SVGEGT. V was pared by 4 bases and J by 1 base, with 6 bases of the junction left unmatched. The CDR3 consists of 15 residues. In DNA form, the CDR3 reads TGTGCCAGCAGTTCGCCCAGGGGGGTTAACTATGGCTACACCTTC. This gives the protein CASSSPRGVNYGYTF.

The chain employs TRBV10-1 and TRBJ2-1, with TRBD2 matching 13 bases. The CDR3 extends over 15 amino acids. V was clipped by 6 bases and J by 4 bases; unmatched bases: 3. The germline V gene has CDR1 WNHNN and CDR2 SYGVQD (reference sequence). CDR3 loop: CASSWTSGGYNEQFF. CDR3 DNA: TGCGCCAGCAGCTGGACTAGCGGGGGTTACAATGAGCAGTTCTTC.

The rearrangement joins TRBV3-1 (or the pseudogene TRBV3-2) to TRBJ1-2; 8 bases line up with TRBD1. CDR1 and CDR2 (germline): LGHDT, YNNKEL (reference sequence). Trimming cost V 3 bases and J 6 bases; bases outside gene matches: 12. This CDR3 comprises 16 residues. The CDR3 protein is CASSQERRRTGNGYTF. The CDR3 DNA is TGTGCCAGCAGCCAGGAACGGCGAAGGACAGGGAATGGCTACACCTTC.

The gene calls are TRBV27 and TRBJ2-1; weak D call: TRBD2 (6 bases). Per germline, CDR1 MNHEY and CDR2 SMNVEV (reference sequence). With 6 bases removed from V and 10 bases from J, the gap between germline ends came to 22 bases. The CDR3 consists of 15 residues. The CDR3: CASSLGAGRIREQFF. The CDR3 bases are TGTGCCAGCAGCCTGGGCGCAGGGAGGATCCGCGAGCAGTTCTTC.

This clone occurred once. This chain joins TRBV30 and TRBJ1-1, with D unclear. Germline CDR1 is GTSNPN and CDR2 is SVGIG (reference sequence). V gave up 2 bases and J gave up 4 bases, with 5 bases separating them. The CDR3 covers 11 residues. CDR3 in amino acids: CAWSRGTEAFF. CDR3 bases: TGTGCCTGGAGTCGGGGCACTGAAGCTTTCTTT.

The chain employs TRBV19 and TRBJ1-2, with a weak D call TRBD1 (5 bases). The CDR3 has 14 amino acids. Germline CDR1 reads LNHDA; CDR2 reads SQIVND (reference sequence). V was cut by 0 bases and J by 6 bases, with 11 bases left in between. In DNA form, the CDR3 reads TGTGCCAGTAGTATAGACCTACAGGTAGATGGCTACACCTTC. It is translated as CASSIDLQVDGYTF.

The V gene is TRBV10-3, the J gene TRBJ1-5, with 7 bases identical to TRBD1. The junction had 11 bases not matched to a gene; V was cut back by 4 bases and J by 2 bases. The CDR3 contains 17 residues. CDR1 ENHRY and CDR2 SYGVKD come from the germline V gene. CDR3 region: CAISGQGGLRGNQPQHF. CDR3 nucleotide sequence: TGTGCCATCAGTGGACAGGGTGGCCTCAGGGGCAATCAGCCCCAGCATTTT.

The chain joins TRBV3-1 (or the pseudogene TRBV3-2) to TRBJ1-3, with D uncertain. Germline CDR1 LGHDT, CDR2 YNNKEL (reference sequence). The length of the CDR3 is 15 residues. Trimming removed 0 bases from V and 2 bases from J, with 8 bases in between. CDR3 sequence reads: CASSQDQQAGNTIYF. The DNA for the CDR3 is TGTGCCAGCAGCCAAGATCAGCAGGCTGGAAACACCATATATTTT.

This chain joins TRBV10-3 and TRBJ2-7; weak D call: TRBD1 (6 bases). Germline V gives CDR1 ENHRY, CDR2 SYGVKD. V gave up 4 bases and J gave up 5 bases, with 12 bases separating them. The CDR3 loop spans 13 amino acids. CDR3 sequence (DNA): TGTGCCATCAGTGCTTCAGGGGTCCACGAGCAGTACTTC. This codes for CAISASGVHEQYF.

This clone was detected only a few times. The J gene is TRBJ1-6, the V gene TRBV7-9; the match to TRBD1 covers 9 bases. The germline V gene has CDR1 SEHNR and CDR2 FQNEAQ (reference sequence). With V trimmed by 5 bases and J by 5 bases, 4 bases remained unmatched. The length of the CDR3 is 15 residues. DNA for the CDR3: TGTGCCAGCAGCCAGGGGGACAGGGATAATTCACCCCTCCACTTT. It encodes CASSQGDRDNSPLHF.

The V call is TRBV6-5, the J call TRBJ1-2; D ambiguous. Germline lookup yields CDR1 MNHEY and CDR2 SVGAGI. The CDR3 has 14 amino acids. Trimming shortened V by 2 bases and J by 6 bases, and 13 bases separated the two germline ends. Written as DNA, the CDR3 is TGTGCCAGCAGTTACCTCGGTAAGAAGAATGGCTACACCTTC. Protein product: CASSYLGKKNGYTF.